Ten or more counts support the clone carrying this TCR beta chain. The target antigen is unknown. This sample is part of a study of T cells in Graves' hyperthyroidism and ophthalmopathy. Background on the study: At the time of initial diagnosis and before any treatment, peripheral blood was collected.

General study results and limits: Most expanded thyroid clonotypes above 0.001 recurred in blood.

Ophthalmopathy in the patients scored at least 3 on Clinical Activity Score and at least 4 on NOSPECS grade, lasting under 3 months. Diagnoses were established using clinical symptoms, serum thyroxine and TRAb, thyroid ultrasound and orbital computed tomography. Germline CDR1 KGHSH, CDR2 LQKENI. This CDR3 comprises 14 residues. The V end was cut by 6 bases, the J end by 5 bases, with 17 bases between. Amplified TCR beta CDR3 regions came from RNA transcripts. TCR CDR3 underwent first-round RT-PCR with the HTBI primer set. Via MiXCR, TCRdb re-called the multiplex PCR reads, giving one row per CDR3 protein. This table has approximately 610,000 distinct CDR3 sequences, around 15% appearing once.

The sample was blood. The source is a woman between 40 and 50 years old with Graves' ophthalmopathy. The rearrangement joins TRBV18 to TRBJ2-7; D perhaps matches TRBD2 (5 bases). The CDR3, as DNA: TGTGCCAGCTCCACTTCCGGGATACTCGACGAGCAGTACTTC. Its protein is CASSTSGILDEQYF.